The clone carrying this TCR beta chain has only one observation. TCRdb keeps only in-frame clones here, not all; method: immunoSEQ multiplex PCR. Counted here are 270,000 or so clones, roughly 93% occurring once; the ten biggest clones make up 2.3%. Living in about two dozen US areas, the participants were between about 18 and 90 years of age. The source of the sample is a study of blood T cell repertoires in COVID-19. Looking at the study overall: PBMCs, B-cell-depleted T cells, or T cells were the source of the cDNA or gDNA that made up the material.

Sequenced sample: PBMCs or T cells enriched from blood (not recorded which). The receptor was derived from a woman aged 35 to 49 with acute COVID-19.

The CDR3 coding sequence is TGTGCCAGTAGTCCTAGCGGGAGGACGAATGAGCAGTTCTTC. Its translation: CASSPSGRTNEQFF. The chain joins TRBV19 to TRBJ2-1, with 11 bases matching TRBD2. This CDR3 contains 14 residues. Trimming cost V 5 bases and J 7 bases; bases outside gene matches: 4. CDR1 is LNHDA and CDR2 is SQIVND in the germline V gene (reference sequence). Complete variable domain (other parts from reference TRBV19 and TRBJ2-1): DGGITQSPKYLFRKEGQNVTLSCEQNLNHDAMYWYRQDPGQGLRLIYYSQIVNDFQKGDIAEGYSVSREKKESFPLTVTSAQKNPTAFYLCASSPSGRTNEQFFGPGTRLTVL.